This entry concerns a single TCR beta chain. As yet, its antigen is unknown. This CDR3 spans 15 amino acids. Trimming at V came to 2 bases and at J to 8 bases, leaving 9 bases not matched to a gene. From germline, CDR1 is SGDLS and CDR2 YYNGEE. These data originate in a study of T cells in Graves' hyperthyroidism and ophthalmopathy. The source material, RNA transcripts, was used to amplify TCR beta CDR3 regions. TCR CDR3 underwent first-round RT-PCR with the HTBI primer set. MiXCR, run by TCRdb on the multiplex PCR reads, gives a single entry per CDR3 protein. Altogether 450,000 to 600,000 distinct CDR3 sequences are present, just under 20% being singletons, with the ten largest covering approximately 50%. Points from the study as a whole: A model using 13 V-J features told ophthalmopathy apart from stable hyperthyroidism.

Sequencing was performed on blood. This chain joins TRBV9 and TRBJ2-1, with 8 bases lining up with TRBD2. The receptor's source is a man between 40 and 49 years old with Graves' ophthalmopathy. The CDR3 protein is CASSVDGGARHEQFF. In DNA, the CDR3 is TGTGCCAGCAGCGTGGACGGGGGGGCTAGGCATGAGCAGTTCTTC.